The entry that follows covers one T cell receptor beta chain sequence. The data were taken from a study of blood T cell repertoires in COVID-19. Across the study: Italy, Spain and the United States were the sources of the convalescent and acute COVID-19 samples. PBMCs, B-cell-depleted T cells, or T cells provided the cDNA or gDNA that made up the material.

In the original processing: How many nucleated cells were present was estimated from reference gene primer amplification. Using immunoSEQ multiplex PCR, the repertoire was profiled, and TCRdb retains in-frame clones only, with some absent. V, J and clone size were drawn from that table, and D and trimming were deduced from the DNA. The table shows some 250,000 clones, with 88% occurring only once. Germline V gene sequence: CDR1 MGHDK, CDR2 SYGVNS. This CDR3 comprises 18 residues. Trimming pared 3 bases from V and 6 bases from J, leaving 24 bases between. The receptor's source is a woman aged 25 to 39 with acute or convalescent COVID-19. The rearrangement links TRBV25-1 to TRBJ2-1, with D possibly matching TRBD2 (6 bases). Sequencing input: peripheral blood. As DNA, the CDR3 is TGTGCCAGCAGTGACTCGAAGCTTAGCGGCTCGGGCCGCAATGAGCAGTTCTTC. Translated: CASSDSKLSGSGRNEQFF.